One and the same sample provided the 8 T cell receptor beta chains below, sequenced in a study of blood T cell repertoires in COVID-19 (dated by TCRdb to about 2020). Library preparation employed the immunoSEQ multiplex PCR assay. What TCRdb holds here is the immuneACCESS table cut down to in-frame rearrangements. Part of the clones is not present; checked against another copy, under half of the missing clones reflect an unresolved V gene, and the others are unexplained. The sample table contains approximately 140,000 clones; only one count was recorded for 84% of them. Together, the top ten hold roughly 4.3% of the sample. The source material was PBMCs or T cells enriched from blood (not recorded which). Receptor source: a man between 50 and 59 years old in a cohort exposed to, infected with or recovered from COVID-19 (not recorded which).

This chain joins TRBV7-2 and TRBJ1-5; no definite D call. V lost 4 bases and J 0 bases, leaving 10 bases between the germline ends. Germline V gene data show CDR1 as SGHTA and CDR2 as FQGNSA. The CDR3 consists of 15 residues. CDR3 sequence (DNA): TGTGCCAGCAGCTCAACCGGGAATAGCAATCAGCCCCAGCATTTT. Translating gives CASSSTGNSNQPQHF. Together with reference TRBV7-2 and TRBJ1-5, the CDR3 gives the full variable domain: GAGVSQSPSNKVTEKGKDVELRCDPISGHTALYWYRQSLGQGLEFLIYFQGNSAPDKSGLPSDRFSAERTGGSVSTLTIQRTQQEDSAVYLCASSSTGNSNQPQHFGDGTRLSIL.

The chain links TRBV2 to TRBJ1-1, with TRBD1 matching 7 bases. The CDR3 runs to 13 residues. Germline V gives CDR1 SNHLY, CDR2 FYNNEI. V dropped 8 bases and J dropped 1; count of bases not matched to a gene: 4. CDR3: CASSDRENTEAFF. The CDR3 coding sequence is TGTGCCAGCTCAGACAGGGAGAACACTGAAGCTTTCTTT.

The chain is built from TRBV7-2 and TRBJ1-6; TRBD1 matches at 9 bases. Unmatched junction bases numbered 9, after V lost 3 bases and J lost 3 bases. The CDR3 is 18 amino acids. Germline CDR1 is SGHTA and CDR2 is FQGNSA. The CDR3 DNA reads TGTGCCAGCAGCTTCCACCCGGGACAGGGTCTCTATAATTCACCCCTCCACTTT. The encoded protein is CASSFHPGQGLYNSPLHF.

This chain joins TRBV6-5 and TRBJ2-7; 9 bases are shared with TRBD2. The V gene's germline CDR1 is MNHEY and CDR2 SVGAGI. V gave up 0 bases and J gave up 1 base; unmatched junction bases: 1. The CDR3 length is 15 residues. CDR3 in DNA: TGTGCCAGCAGTTACTCGAGCGGGGGGTCCTACGAGCAGTACTTC. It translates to CASSYSSGGSYEQYF.

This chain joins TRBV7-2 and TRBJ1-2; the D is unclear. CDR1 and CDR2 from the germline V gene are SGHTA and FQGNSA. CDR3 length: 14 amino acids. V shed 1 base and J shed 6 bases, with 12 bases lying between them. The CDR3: CASSLGGGADGYTF. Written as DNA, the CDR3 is TGTGCCAGCAGCTTAGGGGGAGGAGCAGATGGCTACACCTTC.

The CDR3 loop is CASSHRGAVGYGYTF. As DNA, the CDR3 is TGTGCCAGCAGCCACCGGGGGGCGGTTGGGTATGGCTACACCTTC. The chain carries TRBV13 and TRBJ1-2; a weak D match, TRBD1 (6 bases). This CDR3 is built from 15 residues. The germline gives CDR1 PRHDT, CDR2 FYEKMQ (reference sequence). Deletions cut 5 bases from V and 5 bases from J, with 18 bases between.

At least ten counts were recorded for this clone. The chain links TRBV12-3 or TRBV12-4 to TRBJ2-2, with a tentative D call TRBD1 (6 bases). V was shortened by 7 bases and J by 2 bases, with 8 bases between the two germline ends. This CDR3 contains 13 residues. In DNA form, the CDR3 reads TGTGCCAGCAACAGGGAAAACACCGGGGAGCTGTTTTTT. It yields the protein CASNRENTGELFF.

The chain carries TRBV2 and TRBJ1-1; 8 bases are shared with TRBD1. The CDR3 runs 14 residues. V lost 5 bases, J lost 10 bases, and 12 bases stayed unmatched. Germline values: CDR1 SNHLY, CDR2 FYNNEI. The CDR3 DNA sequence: TGTGCCAGCAGTTCTCGACAGGGGCCCAACGGAGCTTTCTTT. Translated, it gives CASSSRQGPNGAFF.